A single sample is the source of the 6 T cell receptor beta chains below, sequenced in a study of patients and donors after allogeneic stem cell transplantation. Using its own MiXCR run on the RT-PCR reads, TCRdb lists one record per CDR3 protein. The sample yields tens of thousands of distinct CDR3 sequences, around 49% seen once. The sample comprised blood, either unsorted or a sorted T cell fraction (not recorded which). The receptors shown here come from a human donor who was either an allogeneic HSCT recipient or a stem cell or donor lymphocyte infusion donor (not recorded which). It is not recorded whose cells these are; they may come from a transplant donor.

The rearrangement joins TRBV3-1 to TRBJ2-2, with D possibly being TRBD1 (6 bases). Germline values: CDR1 LGHDT, CDR2 YNNKEL (reference sequence). Trimming took 6 bases from V and 1 from J, leaving 18 bases between them. This CDR3 is 17 amino acids long. CDR3 DNA: TGTGCCAGCAGTTTCCGGGACACCTTAAAGAACACCGGGGAGCTGTTTTTT. Amino acids: CASSFRDTLKNTGELFF. The full variable domain, its missing parts supplied by reference TRBV3-1 and TRBJ2-2, is DTAVSQTPKYLVTQMGNDKSIKCEQNLGHDTMYWYKQDSKKFLKIMFSYNNKELIINETVPNRFSPKSPDKAHLNLHINSLELGDSAVYFCASSFRDTLKNTGELFFGEGSRLTVL.

V and J are TRBV11-2 and TRBJ2-2, with D uncertain. Germline values: CDR1 SGHAT, CDR2 FQNNGV. Trimming pared 6 bases from V and 1 base from J, leaving 3 bases between. The CDR3 has 12 amino acids. The CDR3 here is CASRLNTGELFF. The DNA of the CDR3 is TGTGCCAGCAGATTGAACACCGGGGAGCTGTTTTTT.

There are a few counts of this clonotype. The chain employs TRBV27 and TRBJ1-1; D call uncertain. Germline V gene lookup returns CDR1 MNHEY and CDR2 SMNVEV (reference sequence). Trimming cost V 0 bases and J 4 bases, with 15 bases left between them. The CDR3 extends over 16 amino acids. CDR3 DNA sequence: TGTGCCAGCAGTTTATCCTTTGAAATGTTATCCACTGAAGCTTTCTTT. Translated: CASSLSFEMLSTEAFF.

V gene TRBV27 combines with J gene TRBJ2-5; D not certain. This CDR3 is 10 amino acids long. With 6 bases removed from V and 5 bases from J, the gap between germline ends came to 4 bases. Germline CDR1 is MNHEY and CDR2 is SMNVEV (reference sequence). CDR3: CASRRETQYF. The CDR3 coding sequence is TGTGCCAGCAGGAGGGAGACCCAGTACTTC.

The chain recombines TRBV18 with TRBJ1-1; the D gene is possibly TRBD1 (5 bases). Between the trimmed V and J ends, which lost 1 base and 3 bases, there was a span of 21 bases. The CDR3 has 18 residues. CDR1 and CDR2 (germline): KGHSH, LQKENI. In DNA, the CDR3 is TGTGCCAGCTCACCACGGGACCCCCTTGAATATTGGGACACTGAAGCTTTCTTT. Its translation: CASSPRDPLEYWDTEAFF.

This clonotype appeared a few times. This chain connects TRBV4-1 to TRBJ1-2, with D possibly matching TRBD1 (5 bases). Germline V gene lookup returns CDR1 MGHRA and CDR2 YSYEKL. Trimming left V 2 bases short and J 0 bases short, with 13 bases between. This CDR3 comprises 16 residues. The CDR3 protein is CASSQRSTGANYGYTF. CDR3 DNA sequence: TGCGCCAGCAGCCAACGAAGCACAGGAGCTAACTATGGCTACACCTTC.